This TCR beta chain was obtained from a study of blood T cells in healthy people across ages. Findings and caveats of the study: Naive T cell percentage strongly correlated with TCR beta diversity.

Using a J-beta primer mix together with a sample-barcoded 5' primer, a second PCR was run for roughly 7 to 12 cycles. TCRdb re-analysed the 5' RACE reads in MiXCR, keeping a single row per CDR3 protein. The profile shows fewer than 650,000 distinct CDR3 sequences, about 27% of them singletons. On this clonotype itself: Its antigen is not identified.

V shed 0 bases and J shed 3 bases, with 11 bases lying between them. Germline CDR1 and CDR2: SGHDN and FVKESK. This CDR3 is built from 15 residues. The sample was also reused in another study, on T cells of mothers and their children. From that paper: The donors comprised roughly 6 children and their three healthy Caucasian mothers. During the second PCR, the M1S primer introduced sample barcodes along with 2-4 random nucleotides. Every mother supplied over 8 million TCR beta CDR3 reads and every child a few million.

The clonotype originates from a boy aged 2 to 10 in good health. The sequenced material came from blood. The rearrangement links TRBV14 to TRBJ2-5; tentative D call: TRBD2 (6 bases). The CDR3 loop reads CASSQDGLPEETQYF. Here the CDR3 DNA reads TGTGCCAGCAGCCAAGATGGACTACCGGAAGAGACCCAGTACTTC.